This T cell receptor beta chain was sequenced for a study of T cells after somatic rescue of genetic block. This table comes from immunoSEQ multiplex PCR, and its TCRdb copy is limited to in-frame clones, with some not included. The sample consists of roughly 55,000 clones, around 96% of them appearing once. This clonotype was obtained from a child younger than two. Sequencing was performed on peripheral blood mononuclear cells (PBMCs).

The CDR3 protein is CASNPRGQGSKPQHF. CDR3 nucleotides: TGTGCCAGCAATCCAAGGGGACAGGGCAGCAAGCCCCAGCATTTT. The chain uses TRBV28 and TRBJ1-5; 9 bases are shared with TRBD1. Germline lookup yields CDR1 MDHEN and CDR2 SYDVKM. V dropped 7 bases and J dropped 8; count of bases not matched to a gene: 12. This CDR3 region has 15 residues.